This record covers a single T cell receptor (beta chain). These data originate in a study of cytotoxic CD8 clonotypes in ibrutinib-treated CLL. This CDR3 is 17 amino acids long. The germline V and J ends were trimmed by 5 bases and 4 bases, with 20 bases remaining between them. CDR1 and CDR2 from the germline V gene are MNHEY and SMNVEV (reference sequence). Sequencing was performed with immunoSEQ multiplex PCR; in TCRdb, only in-frame clones are kept and a portion is missing. The data contain around 310,000 clones, around four fifths of them singletons. V is TRBV27 and J is TRBJ1-4, with a tentative D call TRBD1 (5 bases). The sample consisted of PBMCs, taken before ibrutinib treatment. This clonotype originated in a human donor with chronic lymphocytic leukemia. CDR3 bases: TGTGCCAGCAGTCCATCCCCAGAGGGGCCCCGTAATGAAAAACTGTTTTTT. Its protein product is CASSPSPEGPRNEKLFF.